These T cell receptor beta chains were read from a single sample in a study of regulatory T cells in long-lasting Graves disease. MiXCR, run by TCRdb on the multiplex PCR reads, gives a single entry per CDR3 protein. The repertoire holds about 440,000 distinct CDR3 sequences, with about 16% as singletons. The data also belong to a second study, concerning T cells in Graves' hyperthyroidism and ophthalmopathy.

The sequencing used peripheral blood mononuclear cells (PBMCs), collected at new diagnosis, from a patient treated with antithyroid drugs. Receptors were obtained from a woman aged 18-35 years with Graves disease. CDR3s include the opening cysteine and the closing phenylalanine or tryptophan. The D gene is left open where the match is weak. The size of a clone is reported for some rows only, either as once, few or many, or as a class for expanded clones.

J gene	V gene	D gene	clone size	CDR3 DNA	CDR3 protein
TRBJ1-2	TRBV20-1	TRBD1	few	TGCAGTGCGAAGTTTGGGGGACAGGCCGCCGCTAACTATGGCTACACCTTC	CSAKFGGQAAANYGYTF
TRBJ2-1	TRBV28	TRBD2	many	TGTGCCAGCAGGATTAGCGGGAGGGCCGGGTACAATGAGCAGTTCTTC	CASRISGRAGYNEQFF
TRBJ1-4	TRBV5-1	.	many	TGCGCCAGCAGCTCTAGTTGGAGGGGCTTAGATGAAAAACTGTTTTTT	CASSSSWRGLDEKLFF
TRBJ2-7	TRBV6-1	.	many	TGTGCCAGCAGAACAGGGCCTGGTGAGCAGTACTTC	CASRTGPGEQYF
TRBJ1-2	TRBV10-3	TRBD1	.	TGTGCCATCAGTGAGCAGGGGGCACGGGGCTACACCTTC	CAISEQGARGYTF
TRBJ2-1	TRBV30	TRBD2	many	TGTGCCTGGAGTGTACTAGCGGATTATGAGCAGTTCTTC	CAWSVLADYEQFF
TRBJ2-6	TRBV7-9	TRBD1	.	TGTGCCAGCAGCTTTGGATCCGGGACAGGTAACTCTGGGGCCAACGTCCTGACTTTC	CASSFGSGTGNSGANVLTF
TRBJ1-5	TRBV4-1	.	.	TGCGCCAGCAGCCAAGATTCAGGGAACCAGCCCCAGCATTTT	CASSQDSGNQPQHF
TRBJ2-3	TRBV28	TRBD2	many	TGTGCCAGCACCATAGCGGGAGTTACAGATACGCAGTATTTT	CASTIAGVTDTQYF
TRBJ2-7	TRBV12-3/TRBV12-4	TRBD2	many	TGTGCCAGCAGAATACGACAGCGGGAGTTAAAGGGAGAGCAGTACTTC	CASRIRQRELKGEQYF
TRBJ1-1	TRBV12-5	TRBD1	many	TGTGCTAGTGGTTCCACAGGGGGCGCGTCTGAAGCTTTCTTT	CASGSTGGASEAFF
TRBJ2-3	TRBV6-1	TRBD2	few	TGTGCCAGCAGATCGGCGGGAGGGCCAACGCAGTATTTT	CASRSAGGPTQYF
TRBJ2-1	TRBV5-5	.	.	TGTGCCAGCAGCTCTGGGACAGGCGGGGGATACAATGAGCAGTTCTTC	CASSSGTGGGYNEQFF